This T cell receptor beta chain was found in a study of shared clonotypes between healthy human individuals (dated by TCRdb to 2019 to 2021). For the wider study: A couple of women and three men aged 18 to 49 years were included in the cohort. Per donor, three plates each were used for CD4 naive and CD4 memory, two for CD8 naive, and one for CD8 memory. To estimate repertoire size and how much clonotype sharing occurs between individuals, the study deeply sequenced the blood TCR repertoires of 5 or 6 healthy adults. To increase sequencing depth and limit assay-specific biases, TCR repertoire library preparation and sequencing were carried out by different laboratories using diverse techniques. Per donor, leukapheresis produced somewhere between about 0.85 and 9.5 billion PBMCs.

Using the deep immunoSEQ assay, multiplex PCR amplified TCR CDR3 regions from genomic DNA. Extracted genomic DNA from each cell subset was distributed evenly across all wells of several immunoSEQ 96-well plates, and each plate was treated as a replicate. Each replicate PCR for sorted subsets received around 210 ng genomic DNA, equal to roughly 29,000 T cell genomes. The purified libraries were quantified using a Qubit 3.0 fluorometer, sized with a Bioanalyzer 2100, and then quantified again using the KAPA Library Quantification kit. A separate single-read 150-cycle Illumina NextSeq 550 flow cell was used to sequence each immunoSEQ 96-well plate. For the original study's pipeline: The immunoSEQ output contained only junctional sequences without quality scores, so filtering could not match that applied to full-length reads. To assign V/J genes and CDR3, sequences were annotated using PyIR, a Python wrapper for IgBLAST v1.9, with IMGT germline references. Reads were filtered out if the reads had weak V/J assignments (E-value above 1e-6), no CDR3, stop codons, out-of-frame junctions, or ambiguous translated residues. V3J clonotypes were defined by identical inferred V gene, J gene, and CDR3 amino acid sequence. Percentage overlap between repertoires was computed as shared unique clonotypes divided by the size of the smaller repertoire. Richness of each repertoire was evaluated using RTK rarefaction, the Chao1 estimator, and Recon v2.1 estimates of unobserved clonotypes. Generation probabilities for all TCRbeta clonotypes obtained by the gDNA method from several donors were computed using OLGA. TCRdb took over this immuneACCESS table, retaining in-frame rearrangements with V and J assigned. Such tables are incomplete; in checked studies, under half of the missing clones stem from an unresolved V gene, and the remainder is unexplained. V and J calls and clone size are as listed in that table; D and trimming were resolved from the DNA. Recorded for this sample are about 2.4 million clones; approximately 90% of them occurred a single time. The top ten clonotypes cover about 0.13% of the sample.

V loses 3 bases, J loses 8 bases, and the germline ends lie 27 bases apart. The CDR3 covers 18 residues, taking in both the cysteine and the phenylalanine. The DNA shown is the 54-base CDR3, in frame from base 1. Taken from the germline V gene, the CDR1 and CDR2 loops are SGHTA and FQGTGA. Healthy HIV-negative adults with no recently reported acute infections or vaccinations were included as donors. All donors were Caucasian adults living in Nashville, Tennessee, USA. CD4+ T cells were enriched by magnetic negative selection, after which naive cells were positively selected on CD45RA and the negative fraction was taken as the memory subset. Blood was collected by leukapheresis, and PBMCs were isolated by Ficoll-Histopaque density gradient centrifugation and then cryopreserved in liquid nitrogen vapor phase. Purity and quantity of every magnetically sorted T cell population were checked by analytical flow cytometry. Each sorted fraction had its genomic DNA isolated and then quantified by UV absorbance on a Nanodrop 2000c.

About this clone itself: Which antigen it targets is not known. The sample holds no much larger clone one base away, and base qualities are not on file.

The full study reports these points: Larger estimated clonotype richness was generally found for naive subsets than for memory subsets. When several donors were compared, the shared fraction of clonotypes was about 5.2% for naive CD4, approximately 3.5% for naive CD8, 2.3% for memory CD4, and roughly 0.43% for memory CD8. The small number of donors limited the genetic and exposure-history diversity represented. Pairwise subsampling led to the expectation that sequencing depth would affect the degree of clonotype sharing among donors. Rarefaction of sorted-subset datasets indicated incomplete sequencing despite the large sequencing depth. Sampling was limited to blood, and TCR repertoires in tissue likely differ from TCR repertoires in blood. Higher generation probabilities were observed for clonotypes shared by all four sorted-subset donors than for non-shared clonotypes.

Specimen: naive CD4+ T cells sorted from blood. In the paper's terms, the cell subset or site label means: CD45RA+ positively selected. The V gene is TRBV7-3 and the J gene is TRBJ2-3, with the D assignment possibly TRBD1 or TRBD2, given 5 matching bases for each. The clonotype comes from a man between 18 and 35 years old in good health. The CDR3 amino acid sequence is: CASSFNTPGTGAGGTQYF. At the DNA level, the sequence is TGTGCCAGCAGCTTCAACACACCCGGGACGGGCGCAGGAGGTACGCAGTATTTT.